These 17 T cell receptor beta chains originate from one sample sequenced in a study of blood T cell repertoires in COVID-19. The assay was immunoSEQ multiplex PCR, and TCRdb's table has in-frame clones only and misses some. Seen here are 120,000 to 150,000 clones, around four fifths observed once, and the top ten hold 2.5% to 3%. Sequencing input: peripheral blood. The receptors derive from a woman aged 40 to 50 with active or convalescent COVID-19.

This sequence joins TRBV25-1 and TRBJ2-1; D is possibly TRBD1 (6 bases). Trimming took off 5 bases at V and 0 bases at J, with 11 bases between the two ends. The germline gives CDR1 MGHDK, CDR2 SYGVNS. This CDR3 comprises 15 residues. CDR3 nucleotides: TGTGCCAGCAGTAGGGGGTCGAGCTCCTACAATGAGCAGTTCTTC. Protein: CASSRGSSSYNEQFF. The full variable domain, in which reference TRBV25-1 and TRBJ2-1 provide the parts outside the CDR3, is EADIYQTPRYLVIGTGKKITLECSQTMGHDKMYWYQQDPGMELHLIHYSYGVNSTEKGDLSSESTVSRIRTEHFPLTLESARPSHTSQYLCASSRGSSSYNEQFFGPGTRLTVL.

This clone was detected only once. V usage is TRBV5-1 and J usage is TRBJ1-2; 12 bases map to TRBD1. From germline, CDR1 is SGHRS and CDR2 YFSETQ. The length of the CDR3 is 16 residues. J was trimmed by 5 bases and V by 4 bases; bases with no gene match: 9. The CDR3 is CASSVARGQGAYGYTF. In DNA form, the CDR3 reads TGCGCCAGCAGCGTCGCTAGGGGACAGGGGGCTTATGGCTACACCTTC.

The chain uses TRBV2 and TRBJ1-2; D uncertain. CDR1 is SNHLY, CDR2 FYNNEI, per germline. The CDR3 totals 11 residues. Trimming left V 4 bases short and J 3 bases short, with 3 bases between. As DNA, the CDR3 is TGTGCCAGCAGTGGGCACTATGGCTACACCTTC. This sequence encodes CASSGHYGYTF.

V and J are TRBV28 and TRBJ2-7; weak D call: TRBD1 (6 bases). Germline loops: CDR1 MDHEN, CDR2 SYDVKM. CDR3 length: 18 amino acids. V dropped 8 bases and J dropped 2 bases, with 28 bases sitting between them. The CDR3, as DNA: TGTGCCAGCGCAAACCGGGACACGGTATACCGGGGAACCTACGAGCAGTACTTC. This gives the protein CASANRDTVYRGTYEQYF.

This clone was found once. The chain is built from TRBV18 and TRBJ1-2; 9 nucleotides line up with TRBD1. Germline-derived CDR1 and CDR2 are KGHSH and LQKENI. After removal of 2 bases from V and 10 bases from J, the junction contained 5 bases not matched to a gene. This CDR3 is 13 amino acids long. CDR3 in DNA: TGTGCCAGCTCACCAGCCGGGACAGGGTACTACACCTTC. Its translation: CASSPAGTGYYTF.

Worth noting for this clone: Different DNA sequences within this sample yield the same CDR3. CDR3 sequence reads: CASSPGTLNTEAFF. The CDR3 nucleotides are TGCGCCAGCAGCCCCGGGACACTGAACACTGAAGCTTTCTTT. The chain recombines TRBV5-1 with TRBJ1-1, with D possibly TRBD1 on 6 matching bases. Deletions cut 4 bases from V and 0 bases from J, with 10 bases between. The germline V gene has CDR1 SGHRS and CDR2 YFSETQ. The CDR3 contains 14 residues. The full variable domain, rest sourced from reference TRBV5-1 and TRBJ1-1, is KAGVTQTPRYLIKTRGQQVTLSCSPISGHRSVSWYQQTPGQGLQFLFEYFSETQRNKGNFPGRFSGRQFSNSRSEMNVSTLELGDSALYLCASSPGTLNTEAFFGQGTRLTVV.

The chain combines TRBV18 with TRBJ1-1; 10 nucleotides agree with TRBD1. V shed 6 bases and J 6 bases; nucleotides not matched to a gene: 7. Per germline, CDR1 KGHSH and CDR2 LQKENI. The CDR3 runs to 14 residues. The CDR3 coding sequence is TGTGCCAGCTCGACCGGGACAGGGGCCGCTGAAGCTTTCTTT. Protein sequence: CASSTGTGAAEAFF.

V usage is TRBV7-2 and J usage is TRBJ2-7; 8 bases match TRBD2. With 5 bases clipped from V and 12 bases from J, the junction kept 12 bases outside the gene matches. Germline lookup yields CDR1 SGHTA and CDR2 FQGNSA. The length of the CDR3 is 13 residues. In DNA, the CDR3 is TGTGCCAGCAGCCCCCTGACTAGCGCAGAACCGTACTTC. Its protein is CASSPLTSAEPYF.

This clone appeared a single time. The chain carries TRBV27 and TRBJ1-4; D uncertain. CDR1 and CDR2 (germline): MNHEY, SMNVEV (reference sequence). The V end was cut by 3 bases, the J end by 5 bases, with 7 bases between. The CDR3 consists of 13 residues. CDR3 in DNA: TGTGCCAGCAGTTTGGGCGGGAATGAAAAACTGTTTTTT. Translated: CASSLGGNEKLFF.

The chain's CDR3 is CASSVGERARPYGYTF. The CDR3 DNA follows: TGTGCCAGCAGCGTAGGTGAGAGGGCGAGGCCCTATGGCTACACCTTC. The chain has TRBV9 and TRBJ1-2; D is uncertain. The germline V and J ends were trimmed by 0 bases and 4 bases, with 16 bases remaining between them. Germline V CDR1 and CDR2: SGDLS, YYNGEE. The CDR3 loop spans 16 amino acids.

The chain combines TRBV28 with TRBJ1-1; the D gene is possibly TRBD1 (5 bases). The CDR3 length is 15 residues. The germline V gene has CDR1 MDHEN and CDR2 SYDVKM. Trimming took off 6 bases at V and 0 bases at J, with 14 bases between the two ends. This CDR3 reads CASRVGGAMNTEAFF. As DNA, the CDR3 is TGTGCCAGCAGAGTTGGAGGGGCCATGAACACTGAAGCTTTCTTT.

The chain joins TRBV19 to TRBJ2-3; 8 nucleotides line up with TRBD2. J gave up 5 bases and V 7 bases, and 8 bases lay outside the gene matches. The CDR3 totals 14 residues. CDR1 LNHDA and CDR2 SQIVND come from the germline V gene (reference sequence). The CDR3 DNA follows: TGTGCCAGTAAGGACAGCGGGGGTAGAGATACGCAGTATTTT. This encodes CASKDSGGRDTQYF.

The chain has TRBV9 and TRBJ2-2; 8 bases are shared with TRBD2. The CDR3 extends over 16 amino acids. Germline loops: CDR1 SGDLS, CDR2 YYNGEE. J gave up 5 bases and V 4 bases, and 10 bases lay outside the gene matches. The CDR3 bases are TGTGCCAGCAGCCCCCATGTCGGGGGGGGTACCGGGGAGCTGTTTTTT. It translates to CASSPHVGGGTGELFF.

This clone has only one observation. This chain joins TRBV7-6 and TRBJ2-7; TRBD1 matches at 7 bases. Germline loops: CDR1 SGHVS, CDR2 FNYEAQ. V dropped 0 bases and J dropped 6; count of bases not matched to a gene: 14. The CDR3 is 17 residues long. For the CDR3, the DNA is TGTGCCAGCAGCTTAGCGTTGGGCAGAGGACAGGCGGGCGAGCAGTACTTC. Translation gives CASSLALGRGQAGEQYF.

This clone came up once. The chain couples TRBV27 to TRBJ2-7, with 8 bases fitting TRBD2. This CDR3 comprises 18 residues. The germline CDR1 and CDR2 sequences are MNHEY and SMNVEV (reference sequence). The ends lost 4 bases at V and 0 bases at J; junction bases unmatched: 14. Here the CDR3 reads CASSSSSGFYPSSYEQYF. CDR3 nucleotides: TGTGCCAGCAGTTCATCTAGCGGGTTCTATCCTAGCTCCTACGAGCAGTACTTC.

CDR3 in DNA: TGTGCCAGCAGTTTAAAAACAGGAAGTGACTACGAGCAGTACTTC. Translating it yields CASSLKTGSDYEQYF. This chain joins TRBV27 and TRBJ2-7, with D tentatively TRBD1 (5 bases). Germline V CDR1 and CDR2: MNHEY, SMNVEV (reference sequence). Trimming left V 2 bases short and J 3 bases short, with 14 bases between. The length of the CDR3 is 15 residues.

The chain is built from TRBV18 and TRBJ2-7; D perhaps matches TRBD2 (5 bases). The CDR3 consists of 13 residues. Trimming removed 1 base at V and 5 bases at J, with 9 bases between. CDR1 is KGHSH and CDR2 is LQKENI in the germline V gene. The DNA for the CDR3 is TGTGCCAGCTCACCACGCCGGGGTCACGAGCAGTACTTC. Amino acids: CASSPRRGHEQYF.